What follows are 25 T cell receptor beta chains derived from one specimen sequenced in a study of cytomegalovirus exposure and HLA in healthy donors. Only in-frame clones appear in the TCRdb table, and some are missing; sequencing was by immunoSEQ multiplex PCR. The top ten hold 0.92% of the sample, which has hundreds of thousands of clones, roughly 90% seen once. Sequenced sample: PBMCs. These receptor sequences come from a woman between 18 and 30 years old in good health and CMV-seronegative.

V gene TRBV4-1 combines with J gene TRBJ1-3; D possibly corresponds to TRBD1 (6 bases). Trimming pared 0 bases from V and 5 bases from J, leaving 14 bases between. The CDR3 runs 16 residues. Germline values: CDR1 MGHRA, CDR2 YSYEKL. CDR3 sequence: CASSQDSGESRNTIYF. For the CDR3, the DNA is TGCGCCAGCAGCCAAGATTCAGGGGAGTCCAGAAACACCATATATTTT.

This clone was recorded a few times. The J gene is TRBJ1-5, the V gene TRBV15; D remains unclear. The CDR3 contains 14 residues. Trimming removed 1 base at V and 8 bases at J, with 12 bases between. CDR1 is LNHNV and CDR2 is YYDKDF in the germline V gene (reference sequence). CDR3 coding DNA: TGTGCCACCAGCAGAGTAGGCACTAAGGAGCCCCAGCATTTT. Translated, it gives CATSRVGTKEPQHF.

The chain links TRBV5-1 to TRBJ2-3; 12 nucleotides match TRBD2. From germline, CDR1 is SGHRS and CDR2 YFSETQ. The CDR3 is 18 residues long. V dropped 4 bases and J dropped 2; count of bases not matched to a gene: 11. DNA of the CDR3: TGCGCCAGCAGCCATCAAACCGGGACTAGCGGGTCCACAGATACGCAGTATTTT. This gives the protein CASSHQTGTSGSTDTQYF.

CDR3 amino acids: CASSRVGADGETQYF. The CDR3 DNA follows: TGCGCCAGCAGCCGGGTAGGGGCGGATGGAGAGACCCAGTACTTC. The chain is built from TRBV5-1 and TRBJ2-5; D might be TRBD1 (5 bases). CDR3 length: 15 amino acids. The V gene lost 4 bases and the J gene lost 4 bases, with 17 bases spanning the gap. Germline V lookup: CDR1 SGHRS, CDR2 YFSETQ.

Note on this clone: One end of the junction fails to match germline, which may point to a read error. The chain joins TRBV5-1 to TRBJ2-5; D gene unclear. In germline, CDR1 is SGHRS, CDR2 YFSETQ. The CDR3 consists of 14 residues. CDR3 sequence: CASSFGSIQEAQYF. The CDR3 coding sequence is TGCGCCAGCAGTTTCGGGTCAATACAAGAGGCCCAGTACTTC.

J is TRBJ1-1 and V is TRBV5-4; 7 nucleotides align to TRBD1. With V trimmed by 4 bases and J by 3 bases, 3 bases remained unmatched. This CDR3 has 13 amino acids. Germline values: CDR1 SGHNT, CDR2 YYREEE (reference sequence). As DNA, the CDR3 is TGTGCCAGCAGCGACAGGGCGGACACTGAAGCTTTCTTT. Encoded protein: CASSDRADTEAFF.

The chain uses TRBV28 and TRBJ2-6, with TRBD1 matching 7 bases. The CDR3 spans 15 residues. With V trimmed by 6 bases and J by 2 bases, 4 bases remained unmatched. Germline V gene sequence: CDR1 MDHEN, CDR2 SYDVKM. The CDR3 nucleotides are TGTGCCAGCAGCAAAACAGGGGCTGGGGCCAACGTCCTGACTTTC. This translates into CASSKTGAGANVLTF.

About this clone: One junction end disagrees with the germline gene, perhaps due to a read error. CDR3 protein: CASSLAPGTSGNQNTGELFF. Here the CDR3 DNA reads TGTGCTAGCAGCTTAGCGCCCGGGACTAGCGGGAACCAGAACACCGGGGAGCTGTTTTTT. The chain joins TRBV7-7 to TRBJ2-2; 13 bases match TRBD2. The CDR3 runs 20 residues. CDR1 and CDR2 (germline): SSHAT, FNYEAQ (reference sequence).

CDR3 residues: CASSEGTGRTDTQYF. For the CDR3, the DNA is TGTGCCAGCAGTGAAGGGACAGGTCGGACAGATACGCAGTATTTT. The chain has TRBV6-1 and TRBJ2-3; 7 positions match TRBD1. Looked up from germline, CDR1 is MNHNS and CDR2 is SASEGT. Unmatched junction bases numbered 4, after V lost 1 base and J lost 3 bases. CDR3 length equals 15 residues.

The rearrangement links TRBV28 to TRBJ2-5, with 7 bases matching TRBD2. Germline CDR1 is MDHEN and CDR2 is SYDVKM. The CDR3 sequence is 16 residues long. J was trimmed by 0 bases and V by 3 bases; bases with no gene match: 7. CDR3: CASSLPAGNDQETQYF. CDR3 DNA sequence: TGTGCCAGCAGTTTGCCAGCGGGAAACGACCAAGAGACCCAGTACTTC.

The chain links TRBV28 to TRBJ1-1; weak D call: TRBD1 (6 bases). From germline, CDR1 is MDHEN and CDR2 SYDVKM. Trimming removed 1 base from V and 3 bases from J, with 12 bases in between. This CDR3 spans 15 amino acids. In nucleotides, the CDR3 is TGTGCCAGCAGTTTATTGACAGGTCGAGACACTGAAGCTTTCTTT. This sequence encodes CASSLLTGRDTEAFF.

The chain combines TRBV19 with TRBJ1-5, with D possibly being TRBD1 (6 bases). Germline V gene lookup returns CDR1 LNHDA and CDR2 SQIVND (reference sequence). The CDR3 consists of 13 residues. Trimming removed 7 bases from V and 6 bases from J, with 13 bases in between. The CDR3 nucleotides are TGTGCCAGTACTGGGGGCCCGGGTCAGCCCCAGCATTTT. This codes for CASTGGPGQPQHF.

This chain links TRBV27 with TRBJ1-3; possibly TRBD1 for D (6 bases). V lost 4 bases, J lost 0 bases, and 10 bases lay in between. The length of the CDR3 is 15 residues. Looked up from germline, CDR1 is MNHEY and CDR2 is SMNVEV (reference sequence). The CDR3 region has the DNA TGTGCCAGCAGTTACAGGGCAAGCTCTGGAAACACCATATATTTT. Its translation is CASSYRASSGNTIYF.

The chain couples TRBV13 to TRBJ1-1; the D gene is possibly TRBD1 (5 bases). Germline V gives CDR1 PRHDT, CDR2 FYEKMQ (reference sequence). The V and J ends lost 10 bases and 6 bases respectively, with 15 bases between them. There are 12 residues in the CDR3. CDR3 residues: CATTGRDAEAFF. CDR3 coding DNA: TGTGCCACCACGGGGAGGGACGCTGAAGCTTTCTTT.

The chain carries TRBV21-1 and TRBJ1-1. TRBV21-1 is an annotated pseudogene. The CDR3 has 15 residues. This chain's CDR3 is CASSKVAGQLTEAFF. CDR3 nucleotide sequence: TGTGCCAGCAGCAAAGTAGCGGGACAGTTAACTGAAGCTTTCTTT.

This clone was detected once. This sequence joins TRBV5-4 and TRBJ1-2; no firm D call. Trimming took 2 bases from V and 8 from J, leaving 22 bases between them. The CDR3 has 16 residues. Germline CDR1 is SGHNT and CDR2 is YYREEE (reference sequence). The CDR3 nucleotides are TGTGCCAGCAGCTTCGGGTTAGGAGACGTCTCGGAAGGCTACACCTTC. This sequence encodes CASSFGLGDVSEGYTF.

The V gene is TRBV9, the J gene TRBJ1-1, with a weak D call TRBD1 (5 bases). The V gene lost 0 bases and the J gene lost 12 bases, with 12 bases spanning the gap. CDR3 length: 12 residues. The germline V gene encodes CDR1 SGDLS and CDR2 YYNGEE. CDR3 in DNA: TGTGCCAGCAGCGTAGGTGGCAGGGCTCCTTTCTTT. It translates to CASSVGGRAPFF.

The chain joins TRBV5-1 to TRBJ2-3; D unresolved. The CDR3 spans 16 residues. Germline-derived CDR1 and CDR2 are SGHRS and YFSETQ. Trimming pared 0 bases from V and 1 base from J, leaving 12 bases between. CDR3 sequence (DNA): TGCGCCAGCAGCTTGGACTACGGCTTTGGCACAGATACGCAGTATTTT. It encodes CASSLDYGFGTDTQYF.

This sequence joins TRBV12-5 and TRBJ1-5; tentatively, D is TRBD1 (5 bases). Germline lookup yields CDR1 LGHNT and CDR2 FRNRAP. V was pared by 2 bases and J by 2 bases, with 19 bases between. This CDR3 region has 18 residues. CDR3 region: CASGLPNGFTGGNQPQHF. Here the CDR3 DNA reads TGTGCTAGTGGTTTGCCTAACGGGTTCACGGGGGGCAATCAGCCCCAGCATTTT.

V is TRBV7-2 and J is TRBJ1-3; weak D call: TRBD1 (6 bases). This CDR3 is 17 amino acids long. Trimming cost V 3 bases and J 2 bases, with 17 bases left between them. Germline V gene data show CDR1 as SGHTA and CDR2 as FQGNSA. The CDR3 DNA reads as TGTGCCAGCAGCTTGTGGGACACTGAACTTCCTGGAAACACCATATATTTT. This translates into CASSLWDTELPGNTIYF.

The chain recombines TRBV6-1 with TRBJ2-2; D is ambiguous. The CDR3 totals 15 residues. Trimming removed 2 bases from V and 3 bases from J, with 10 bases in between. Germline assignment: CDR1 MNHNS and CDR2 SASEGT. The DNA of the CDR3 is TGTGCCAGCAGTGAATTCGTCAGTTACACCGGGGAGCTGTTTTTT. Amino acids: CASSEFVSYTGELFF.

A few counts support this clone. This chain's CDR3 is CASSELSGEQETQYF. In DNA form, the CDR3 reads TGTGCCAGCAGTGAGCTTTCAGGGGAACAAGAGACCCAGTACTTC. The rearrangement links TRBV6-1 to TRBJ2-5; D is possibly TRBD1 (6 bases). The V end lost 3 bases, the J end lost 2 bases, and 13 bases lay between the germline ends. The CDR3 length is 15 residues. From germline, CDR1 is MNHNS and CDR2 SASEGT.

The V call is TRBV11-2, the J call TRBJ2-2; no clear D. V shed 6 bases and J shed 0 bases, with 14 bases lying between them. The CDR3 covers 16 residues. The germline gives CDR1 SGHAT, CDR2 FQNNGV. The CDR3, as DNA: TGTGCCAGCAGAACGCTCCGGAGCGCGAACACCGGGGAGCTGTTTTTT. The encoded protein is CASRTLRSANTGELFF.

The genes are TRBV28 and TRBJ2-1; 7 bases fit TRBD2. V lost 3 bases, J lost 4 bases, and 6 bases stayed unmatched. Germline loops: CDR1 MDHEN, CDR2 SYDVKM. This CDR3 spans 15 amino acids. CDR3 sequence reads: CASSFWGRAYNEQFF. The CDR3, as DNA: TGTGCCAGCAGTTTTTGGGGGAGGGCTTACAATGAGCAGTTCTTC.

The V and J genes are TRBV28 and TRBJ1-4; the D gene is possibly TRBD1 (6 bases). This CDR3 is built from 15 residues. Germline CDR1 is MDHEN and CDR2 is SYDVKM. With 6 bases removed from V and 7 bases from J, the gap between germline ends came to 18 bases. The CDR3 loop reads CASRATGRSSEKLFF. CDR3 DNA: TGTGCCAGCAGGGCTACAGGGAGATCCAGTGAAAAACTGTTTTTT.